Each of the 7 T cell receptor beta chains below was sequenced from the same sample in a study of blood T cells in healthy people across ages. The use of a sample-barcoded 5' primer and a J-beta primer mix characterized a second PCR of roughly 6 to 11 cycles. TCRdb analysed the 5' RACE reads with MiXCR anew, one entry per CDR3 protein. The sample carries about 650,000 distinct CDR3 sequences, 32% recorded once. Sequenced: blood. The source of these receptors is an elderly woman in good health.

The V gene is TRBV7-2, the J gene TRBJ2-7, with TRBD2 as a possible D gene (7 bases). This CDR3 has 14 residues. Germline V lookup: CDR1 SGHTA, CDR2 FQGNSA. The V end lost 5 bases, the J end lost 10 bases, and 21 bases lay between the germline ends. CDR3 DNA: TGTGCCAGCAGCCCAAGGGGGGAGGGGATGCCCCAGTACTTC. This sequence encodes CASSPRGEGMPQYF.

There are many counts of this clonotype. The chain joins TRBV6-2 or TRBV6-3 to TRBJ1-5; D unclear. There are 15 residues in the CDR3. The V end was cut by 8 bases, the J end by 0 bases, with 14 bases between. Germline V gene lookup returns CDR1 MNHEY and CDR2 SVGEGT. The CDR3 loop reads CASRSGLYSNQPQHF. DNA for the CDR3: TGTGCCAGCCGTTCGGGGTTGTATAGCAATCAGCCCCAGCATTTT.

V is TRBV5-1 and J is TRBJ2-7; D is undetermined. The CDR3 is made up of 14 amino acids. Germline V lookup: CDR1 SGHRS, CDR2 YFSETQ. The V end lost 0 bases, the J end lost 5 bases, and 12 bases lay between the germline ends. The CDR3 DNA reads TGCGCCAGCAGCTTGGGACGGCGTACCCACGAGCAGTACTTC. Translated, it gives CASSLGRRTHEQYF.

This clonotype was seen ten or more times. The genes are TRBV27 and TRBJ2-7; TRBD1 agrees at 8 bases. CDR1 is MNHEY and CDR2 is SMNVEV in the germline V gene (reference sequence). With 6 bases clipped from V and 2 bases from J, the junction kept 12 bases outside the gene matches. The CDR3 sequence is 16 residues long. The CDR3 region has the DNA TGTGCCAGCAGCCGTCAGGGGGCAGTCTTTACCTACGAGCAGTACTTC. This encodes CASSRQGAVFTYEQYF.

This clonotype was seen at least ten times. The V and J genes are TRBV5-1 and TRBJ2-3; TRBD2 matches at 12 bases. V shed 3 bases and J 1 base; nucleotides not matched to a gene: 9. CDR3 length: 18 residues. Germline CDR1 SGHRS, CDR2 YFSETQ. The CDR3 DNA reads as TGCGCCAGCAGCTCCACCCCTAGCGGGGGGGCCCGCACAGATACGCAGTATTTT. Encoded protein: CASSSTPSGGARTDTQYF.

This clonotype was detected many times. The V gene is TRBV27, the J gene TRBJ1-6, with a weak D call TRBD1 (5 bases). Germline V lookup: CDR1 MNHEY, CDR2 SMNVEV (reference sequence). Trimming cost V 8 bases and J 1 base, with 18 bases left between them. The CDR3 spans 17 residues. CDR3 loop: CASLTPAGPSYNSPLHF. In DNA, the CDR3 is TGTGCCAGCCTAACCCCCGCAGGGCCGTCCTATAATTCACCCCTCCACTTT.

As to this clonotype: At one end the junction does not follow the germline gene, possibly because of a read error. The chain recombines TRBV3-1 with TRBJ2-3, with D unclear. CDR3 length equals 15 residues. Per the germline V gene, CDR1 is LGHDT and CDR2 is YNNKEL (reference sequence). The CDR3 reads CTSSPGRPRTDTQYF. CDR3 coding DNA: TGTACCAGCAGCCCTGGACGACCTCGCACAGATACGCAGTATTTT.